This TCR beta chain was sequenced during a study of OX40 agonist ivuxolimab in advanced cancers. The wider study: Dose-escalation patients had hepatocellular carcinoma, melanoma, renal cell or head and neck cancer. Study results and caveats: The study found that CD8+ T cells averaged more expanded clones than CD4+.

With regard to this clone: Antigen: not known.

Method: immunoSEQ multiplex PCR; TCRdb's copy keeps in-frame clones and lacks some. The repertoire consists of about 82,000 clones, with around 86% occurring once and the leading ten covering less than 2%. The trim removed 7 bases at V and 6 bases at J, leaving 6 bases unmatched. The germline CDR1 and CDR2 sequences are MNHEY and SMNVEV (reference sequence). CDR3 length: 14 residues. The sequence came from an adult with an advanced solid tumor such as melanoma, head and neck, liver or kidney cancer. The gene calls are TRBV27 and TRBJ2-1; TRBD1 agrees at 10 bases. This material consisted of CD4+ or CD8+ T cells sorted from blood, taken in a trial of the OX40 agonist ivuxolimab. DNA of the CDR3: TGTGCCAGCAAGGGACAGGGGCTAATCAATGAGCAGTTCTTC. Amino acid sequence: CASKGQGLINEQFF.